This T cell receptor beta chain was recorded in a study of blood T cell repertoires in COVID-19 (TCRdb year 2020). Broadly, across the study: Samples covering the acute and convalescent phases of COVID-19 were provided by collaborators in the United States, Italy and Spain. The material from the prospective study consisted of cDNA or gDNA derived from T cells, B-cell-depleted T cells, or PBMCs. Deeply sampled blood TCRbeta repertoires from subjects exposed to, actively infected with, or recovered from COVID-19 were included in the dataset. The repertoires were released in a freely available public database meant as a resource for research on the immune response to SARS-CoV-2. Samples came from the ongoing ImmuneRACE study (first 160 participants) plus 1,254 subjects from 6 global collaborators. Nearly every sample came with metadata listing a de-identified subject ID, COVID-19 status, age in years and sex. HLA class I and class II types, where available, came from metadata supplied by the sample provider rather than from assay-based typing. General findings and caveats noted by the study authors: Clinical and demographic metadata were provided uncurated, with the amount varying by source and participant.

As for this clone: It lacks a known antigen. No base-level quality is on record; no much larger clone is a single base apart.

The immunoSEQ Assay, a bias-controlled multiplex PCR, was used to amplify TCRbeta CDR3 regions from genomic DNA. The original pipeline was this. The number of nucleated cells in each sample was estimated from the amplification of reference gene primers within the assay. To quantify the absolute abundance of each unique TCRbeta CDR3 rearrangement, sequence reads were collapsed and filtered. For each sample, productive Simpson clonality was calculated by taking the square root of Simpson's diversity index across productive rearrangements. TCRdb mirrors the immuneACCESS table, restricted to in-frame sequences. Some clones are absent from its copies; in checked studies, under half trace to an unresolved V gene, and the reason for the others is unknown. That table supplies the V and J calls and clone size; D and trimming were determined from the DNA. Here the sample has about 120,000 clones; 82% occur a single time. 9.5% to 13% of the sample is held by the ten biggest clonotypes.

The CDR3 numbers 17 residues from cysteine through phenylalanine. Only CDR3 DNA is held: 51 bases, read in frame from base 1. The collaborating institutions used their own protocols to collect whole blood in K2EDTA tubes. For TCRbeta analysis, collaborators shipped samples in one of three forms: frozen whole blood, isolated PBMCs, or DNA extracted from either of those sample types. Sequenced sample: peripheral blood. The TCR originated in a human donor in a cohort sampled during active COVID-19. Recombination connected TRBV21-1 to TRBJ2-6; the D call TRBD2 from the table was never checked on the DNA. TRBV21-1 is designated a pseudogene. The base sequence is TGTGCCAGCTCGGGACTAGCGGGGAATTCTGGGGCCAACGTCCTGACTTTC. This translates into CASSGLAGNSGANVLTF.